This TCR beta chain was documented in a study of Graves' ophthalmopathy and Graves' hyperthyroidism. Researchers took RNA transcripts and amplified TCR beta CDR3 regions from them. Following a first-round RT-PCR that used HTBI primers, a second-round multiplex PCR was carried out. Each CDR3 protein is one row after TCRdb ran MiXCR on the multiplex PCR reads. The table lists over 450,000 distinct CDR3 sequences, about 15% of them singletons. This clonotype was seen many times. CDR1 LNHDA and CDR2 SQIVND come from the germline V gene (reference sequence). This CDR3 has 15 amino acids. V was clipped by 4 bases and J by 1 base, with 13 bases between them. Pregnant or lactating patients and those with other autoimmune diseases or uncontrolled infections were excluded.

The receptor comes from a woman between 25 and 40 years old with Graves' ophthalmopathy. The V and J genes are TRBV19 and TRBJ1-1, with unresolved D. Specimen: blood. Here the CDR3 reads CASSTSARGNTEAFF. For the CDR3, the DNA is TGTGCCAGTAGTACCTCAGCTAGAGGGAACACTGAAGCTTTCTTT.